This TCR beta chain was identified in a study of blood T cell repertoires in COVID-19. Study overall: The cDNA or gDNA used as material had been derived from T cells, B-cell-depleted T cells, or PBMCs.

Followed longitudinally, the Seattle patients had been enrolled during active infection. Assay: immunoSEQ multiplex PCR; the TCRdb copy retains only in-frame clones and omits some. The repertoire holds about 440,000 clones, with more than 70% as singletons. With 2 bases clipped from V and 6 bases from J, the junction kept 5 bases outside the gene matches. There are 15 residues in the CDR3. The germline gives CDR1 SGHTA, CDR2 FQGNSA. This sequence joins TRBV7-2 and TRBJ1-2; 11 nucleotides align to TRBD1. This TCR derives from a woman in her forties or fifties with COVID-19, enrolled during active disease. The material sequenced was peripheral blood. In nucleotides, the CDR3 is TGTGCCAGCAGCTTATCGGGACAGGGGGTAAATGGCTACACCTTC. This translates into CASSLSGQGVNGYTF.